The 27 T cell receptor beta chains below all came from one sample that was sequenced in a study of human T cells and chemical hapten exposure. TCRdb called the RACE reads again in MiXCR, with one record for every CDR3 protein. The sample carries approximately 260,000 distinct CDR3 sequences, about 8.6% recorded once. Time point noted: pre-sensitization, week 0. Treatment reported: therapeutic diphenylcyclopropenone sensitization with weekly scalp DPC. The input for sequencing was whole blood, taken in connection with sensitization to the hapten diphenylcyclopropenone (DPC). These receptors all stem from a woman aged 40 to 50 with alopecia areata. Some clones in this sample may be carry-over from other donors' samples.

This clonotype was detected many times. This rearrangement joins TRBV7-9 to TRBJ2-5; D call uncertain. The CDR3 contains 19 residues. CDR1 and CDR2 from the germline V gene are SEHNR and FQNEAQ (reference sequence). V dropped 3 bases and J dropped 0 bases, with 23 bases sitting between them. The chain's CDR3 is CASSFPLRTESPYQETQYF. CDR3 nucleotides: TGTGCCAGCAGCTTTCCCTTGAGGACGGAATCACCGTACCAAGAGACCCAGTACTTC.

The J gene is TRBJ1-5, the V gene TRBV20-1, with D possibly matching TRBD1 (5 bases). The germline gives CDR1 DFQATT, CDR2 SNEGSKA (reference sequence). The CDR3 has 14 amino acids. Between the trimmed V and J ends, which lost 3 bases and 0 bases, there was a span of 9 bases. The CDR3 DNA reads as TGCAGTGCTAGTCTGGGGCCTAGCAATCAGCCCCAGCATTTT. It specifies CSASLGPSNQPQHF.

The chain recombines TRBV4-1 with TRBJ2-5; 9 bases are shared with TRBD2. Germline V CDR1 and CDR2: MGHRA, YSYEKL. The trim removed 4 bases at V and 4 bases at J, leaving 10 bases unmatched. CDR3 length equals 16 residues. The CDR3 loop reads CASSPPQTAGGETQYF. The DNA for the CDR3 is TGCGCCAGCAGCCCACCCCAGACAGCGGGAGGAGAGACCCAGTACTTC.

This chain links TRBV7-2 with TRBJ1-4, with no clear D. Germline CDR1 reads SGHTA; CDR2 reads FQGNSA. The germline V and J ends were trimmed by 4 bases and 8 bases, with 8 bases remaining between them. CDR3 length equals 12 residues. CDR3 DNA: TGTGCCAGCAGCTCGATGGGGGAAAAACTGTTTTTT. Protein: CASSSMGEKLFF. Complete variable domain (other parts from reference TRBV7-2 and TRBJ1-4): GAGVSQSPSNKVTEKGKDVELRCDPISGHTALYWYRQSLGQGLEFLIYFQGNSAPDKSGLPSDRFSAERTGGSVSTLTIQRTQQEDSAVYLCASSSMGEKLFFGSGTQLSVL.

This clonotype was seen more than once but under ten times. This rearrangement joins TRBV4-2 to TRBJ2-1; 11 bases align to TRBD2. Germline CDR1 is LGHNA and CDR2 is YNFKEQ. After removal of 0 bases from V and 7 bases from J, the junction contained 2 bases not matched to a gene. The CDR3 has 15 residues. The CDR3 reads CASSQDSGRANEQFF. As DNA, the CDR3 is TGTGCCAGCAGCCAAGATAGCGGGAGGGCAAATGAGCAGTTCTTC.

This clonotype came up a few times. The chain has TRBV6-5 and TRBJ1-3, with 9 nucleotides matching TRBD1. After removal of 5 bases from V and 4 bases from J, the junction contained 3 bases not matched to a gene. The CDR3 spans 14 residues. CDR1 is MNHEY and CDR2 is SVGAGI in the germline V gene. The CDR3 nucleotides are TGTGCCAGCAGTGGCGGGACAGGGGGAAACACCATATATTTT. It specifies CASSGGTGGNTIYF.

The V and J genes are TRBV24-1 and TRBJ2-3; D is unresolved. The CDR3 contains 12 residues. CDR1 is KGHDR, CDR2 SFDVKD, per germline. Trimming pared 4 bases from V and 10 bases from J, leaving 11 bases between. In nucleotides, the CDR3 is TGTGCCACCAGTGACAAGGGTGAGTCGCAGTATTTT. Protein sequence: CATSDKGESQYF.

CDR3 amino acids: CSARTAPNTEAFF. In DNA, the CDR3 is TGCAGCGCCCGGACAGCCCCGAACACTGAAGCTTTCTTT. V is TRBV29-1 and J is TRBJ1-1, with a possible D match to TRBD1 (6 bases). Trimming pared 7 bases from V and 1 base from J, leaving 13 bases between. The CDR3 has 13 residues. The germline V gene has CDR1 SQVTM and CDR2 ANQGSEA.

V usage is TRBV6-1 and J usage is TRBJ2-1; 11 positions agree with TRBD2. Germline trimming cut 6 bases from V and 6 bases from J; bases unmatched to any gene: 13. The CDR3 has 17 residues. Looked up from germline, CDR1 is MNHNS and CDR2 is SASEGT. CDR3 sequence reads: CASRHTPLAGGINEQFF. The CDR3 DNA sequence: TGTGCCAGCAGGCACACTCCCCTAGCGGGAGGAATCAATGAGCAGTTCTTC.

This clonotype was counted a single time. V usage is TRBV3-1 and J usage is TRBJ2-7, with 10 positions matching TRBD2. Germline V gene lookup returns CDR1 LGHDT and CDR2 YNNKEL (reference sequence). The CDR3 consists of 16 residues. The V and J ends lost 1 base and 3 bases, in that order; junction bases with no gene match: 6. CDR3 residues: CASSQGLASGSYEQYF. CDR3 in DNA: TGTGCCAGCAGCCAAGGGCTGGCTAGCGGGAGCTACGAGCAGTACTTC.

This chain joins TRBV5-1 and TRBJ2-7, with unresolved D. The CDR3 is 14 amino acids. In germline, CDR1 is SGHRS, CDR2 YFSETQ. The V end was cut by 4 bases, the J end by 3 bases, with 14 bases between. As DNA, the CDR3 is TGCGCCAGCAGCAGAGCCAGTGCCAGCTACGAGCAGTACTTC. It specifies CASSRASASYEQYF.

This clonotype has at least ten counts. The CDR3 here is CASSLGLAKSTDTQYF. CDR3 in DNA: TGTGCCAGCAGCTTAGGACTAGCGAAAAGCACAGATACGCAGTATTTT. V gene TRBV7-2 combines with J gene TRBJ2-3; 8 nucleotides agree with TRBD2. The CDR3 sequence is 16 residues long. Trimming took 1 base from V and 0 from J; bases not matched to a gene: 3. Germline CDR1 reads SGHTA; CDR2 reads FQGNSA. Full variable domain (missing parts from reference TRBV7-2 and TRBJ2-3): GAGVSQSPSNKVTEKGKDVELRCDPISGHTALYWYRQSLGQGLEFLIYFQGNSAPDKSGLPSDRFSAERTGGSVSTLTIQRTQQEDSAVYLCASSLGLAKSTDTQYFGPGTRLTVL.

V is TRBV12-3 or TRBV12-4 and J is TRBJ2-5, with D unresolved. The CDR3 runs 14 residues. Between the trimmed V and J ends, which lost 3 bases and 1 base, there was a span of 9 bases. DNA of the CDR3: TGTGCCAGCAGTTTTTTCGGCGCCCAAGAGACCCAGTACTTC. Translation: CASSFFGAQETQYF.

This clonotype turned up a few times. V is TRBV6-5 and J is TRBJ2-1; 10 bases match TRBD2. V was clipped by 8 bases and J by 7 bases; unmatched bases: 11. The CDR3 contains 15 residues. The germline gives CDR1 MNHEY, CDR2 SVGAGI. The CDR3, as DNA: TGTGCCAGCGCAAATGTGGGACTAGCGCAAAATGAGCAGTTCTTC. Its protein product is CASANVGLAQNEQFF.

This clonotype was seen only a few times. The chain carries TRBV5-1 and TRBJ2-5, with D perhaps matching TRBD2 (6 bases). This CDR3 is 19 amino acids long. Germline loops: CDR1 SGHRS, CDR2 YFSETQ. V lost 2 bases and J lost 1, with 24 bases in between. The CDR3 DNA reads TGCGCCAGCAGCTTAGTTCTTCTCTCACCAGCGGGCTTCCAAGAGACCCAGTACTTC. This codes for CASSLVLLSPAGFQETQYF.

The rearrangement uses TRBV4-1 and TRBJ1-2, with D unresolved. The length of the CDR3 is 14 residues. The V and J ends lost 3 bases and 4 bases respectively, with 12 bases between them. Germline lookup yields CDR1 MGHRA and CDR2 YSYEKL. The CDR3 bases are TGCGCCAGCAGCCAGATCCGGTCCAGCTATGGCTACACCTTC. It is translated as CASSQIRSSYGYTF.

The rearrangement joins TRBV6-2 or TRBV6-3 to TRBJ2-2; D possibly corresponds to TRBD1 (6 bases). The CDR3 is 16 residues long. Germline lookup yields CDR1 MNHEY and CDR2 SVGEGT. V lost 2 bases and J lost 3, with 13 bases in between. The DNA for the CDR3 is TGTGCCAGCAGTTACGAACAGGGCGTTGACACCGGGGAGCTGTTTTTT. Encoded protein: CASSYEQGVDTGELFF.

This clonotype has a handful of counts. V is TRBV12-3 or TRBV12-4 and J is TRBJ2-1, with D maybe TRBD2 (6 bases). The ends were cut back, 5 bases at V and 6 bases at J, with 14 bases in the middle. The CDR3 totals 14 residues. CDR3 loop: CASSPLEGSNEQFF. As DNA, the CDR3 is TGTGCCAGCAGTCCGTTGGAGGGGAGCAATGAGCAGTTCTTC.

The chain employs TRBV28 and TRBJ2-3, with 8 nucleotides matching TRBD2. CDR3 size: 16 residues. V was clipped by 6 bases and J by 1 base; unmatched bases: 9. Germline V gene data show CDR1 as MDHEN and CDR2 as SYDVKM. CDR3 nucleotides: TGTGCCAGCAGGTGGGGCGGGGGGCCCGGCACAGATACGCAGTATTTT. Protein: CASRWGGGPGTDTQYF.

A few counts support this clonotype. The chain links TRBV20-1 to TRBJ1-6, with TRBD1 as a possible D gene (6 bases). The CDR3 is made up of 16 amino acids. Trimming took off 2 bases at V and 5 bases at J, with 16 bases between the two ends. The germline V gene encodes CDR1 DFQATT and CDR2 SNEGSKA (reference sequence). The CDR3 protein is CSARQFGGIDNSPLHF. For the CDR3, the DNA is TGCAGTGCTAGACAATTTGGGGGCATCGATAATTCACCCCTCCACTTT.

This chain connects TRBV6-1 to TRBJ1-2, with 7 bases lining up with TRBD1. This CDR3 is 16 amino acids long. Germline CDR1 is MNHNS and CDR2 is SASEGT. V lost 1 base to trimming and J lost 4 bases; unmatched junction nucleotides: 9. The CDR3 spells CASSEEATGPFYGYTF. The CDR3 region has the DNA TGTGCCAGCAGTGAAGAAGCGACAGGGCCCTTCTATGGCTACACCTTC.

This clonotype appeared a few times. The CDR3 nucleotides read TGCAGCGTGAATAGGGGCATAGATGGCTACACCTTC. It yields the protein CSVNRGIDGYTF. V gene TRBV29-1 combines with J gene TRBJ1-2, with D possibly matching TRBD1 (5 bases). V was shortened by 6 bases and J by 6 bases, with 14 bases between the two germline ends. Germline V gene lookup returns CDR1 SQVTM and CDR2 ANQGSEA. The CDR3 is 12 amino acids.

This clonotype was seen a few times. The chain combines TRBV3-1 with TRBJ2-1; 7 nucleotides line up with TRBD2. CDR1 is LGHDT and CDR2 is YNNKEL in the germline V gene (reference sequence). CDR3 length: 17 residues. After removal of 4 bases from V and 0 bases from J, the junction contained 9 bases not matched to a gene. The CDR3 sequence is CASSRGWGGSSYNEQFF. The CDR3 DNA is TGTGCCAGCAGCCGAGGTTGGGGGGGGAGCTCCTACAATGAGCAGTTCTTC.

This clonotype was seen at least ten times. CDR3 sequence: CSVGQLNTGELFF. The CDR3 DNA follows: TGCAGCGTTGGACAGCTTAACACCGGGGAGCTGTTTTTT. The genes are TRBV29-1 and TRBJ2-2, with D tentatively TRBD1 (5 bases). CDR1 and CDR2 from the germline V gene are SQVTM and ANQGSEA. V was trimmed by 4 bases and J by 2 bases, leaving 8 bases between them. The CDR3 is 13 residues long.

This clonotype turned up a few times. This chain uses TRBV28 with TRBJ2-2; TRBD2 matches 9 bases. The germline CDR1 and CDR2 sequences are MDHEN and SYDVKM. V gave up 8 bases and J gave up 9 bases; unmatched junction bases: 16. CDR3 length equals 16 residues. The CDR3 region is CASLPPLAGGPRELFF. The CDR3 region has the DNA TGTGCCAGCCTCCCCCCTTTGGCGGGAGGGCCCCGGGAGCTGTTTTTT.

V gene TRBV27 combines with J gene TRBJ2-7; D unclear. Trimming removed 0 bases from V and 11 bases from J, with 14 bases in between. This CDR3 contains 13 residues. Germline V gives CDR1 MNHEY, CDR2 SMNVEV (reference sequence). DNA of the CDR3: TGTGCCAGCAGTTTATCGAGGTTTGGTGGGGAGTACTTC. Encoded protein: CASSLSRFGGEYF.

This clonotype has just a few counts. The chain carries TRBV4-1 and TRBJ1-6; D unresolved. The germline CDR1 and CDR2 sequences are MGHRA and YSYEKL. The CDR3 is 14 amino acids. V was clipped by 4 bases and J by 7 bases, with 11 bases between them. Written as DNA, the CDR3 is TGCGCCAGCAGCCCTGGTACTTGGAATTCACCCCTCCACTTT. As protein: CASSPGTWNSPLHF.